Below are 27 T cell receptor beta chains sequenced from a single sample in a study of shared clonotypes between healthy human individuals. Assay: immunoSEQ multiplex PCR; the TCRdb copy retains only in-frame clones and omits some. The profile shows 400,000 to 600,000 clones, nearly 80% of them singletons. The material sequenced was PBMCs. These receptors all come from a woman in her thirties or forties in good health. Some clones in this sample may be carry-over from other donors' samples.

This clone was seen only once. V is TRBV11-2 and J is TRBJ2-7; 9 bases are a match to TRBD2. This CDR3 contains 15 residues. V gave up 5 bases and J gave up 0 bases; unmatched junction bases: 5. Germline V lookup: CDR1 SGHAT, CDR2 FQNNGV. The CDR3 sequence: CASSPGLALSYEQYF. CDR3 DNA sequence: TGTGCCAGCAGCCCCGGACTAGCGCTCTCCTACGAGCAGTACTTC.

The chain recombines TRBV29-1 with TRBJ2-7; D not resolved. The V gene's germline CDR1 is SQVTM and CDR2 ANQGSEA. With 6 bases removed from V and 4 bases from J, the gap between germline ends came to 13 bases. The CDR3 extends over 12 amino acids. The CDR3 coding sequence is TGCAGCGTGACGGTAGTTCGGTACGAGCAGTACTTC. Its translation is CSVTVVRYEQYF.

The chain combines TRBV19 with TRBJ2-1, with TRBD2 matching over 13 bases. The CDR3 runs 19 residues. Germline values: CDR1 LNHDA, CDR2 SQIVND (reference sequence). J was trimmed by 0 bases and V by 3 bases; bases with no gene match: 8. CDR3 residues: CASSMGGLAGISSYNEQFF. For the CDR3, the DNA is TGTGCCAGTAGTATGGGGGGACTAGCGGGAATAAGCTCCTACAATGAGCAGTTCTTC.

The rearrangement joins TRBV9 to TRBJ1-4; perhaps TRBD1 as D (6 bases). Germline V gene sequence: CDR1 SGDLS, CDR2 YYNGEE. CDR3 length: 16 amino acids. V lost 4 bases, J lost 4 bases, and 17 bases lay in between. The CDR3 here is CASSPEVGANNEKLFF. As DNA, the CDR3 is TGTGCCAGCAGCCCAGAGGTGGGGGCGAATAATGAAAAACTGTTTTTT.

The chain combines TRBV11-2 with TRBJ2-3; TRBD2 agrees at 9 bases. CDR3 length equals 16 residues. Germline V gene data show CDR1 as SGHAT and CDR2 as FQNNGV. The J segment lost 5 bases and the V segment lost 2 bases, leaving 8 bases of the junction unmatched. The CDR3 sequence: CASSLMAGGLGDTQYF. The DNA of the CDR3 is TGTGCCAGCAGCTTAATGGCGGGAGGGCTTGGAGATACGCAGTATTTT.

The rearrangement uses TRBV7-7 and TRBJ2-7; 8 positions match TRBD2. V dropped 5 bases and J dropped 3; count of bases not matched to a gene: 6. CDR1 and CDR2 from the germline V gene are SSHAT and FNYEAQ (reference sequence). The CDR3 has 14 residues. In DNA, the CDR3 is TGTGCCAGCAGCCCTAGCGCGGGGGGCTACGAGCAGTACTTC. Its protein is CASSPSAGGYEQYF.

V is TRBV11-2 and J is TRBJ2-5, with D possibly being TRBD2 (6 bases). Germline V gene data show CDR1 as SGHAT and CDR2 as FQNNGV. The V gene lost 5 bases and the J gene lost 9 bases, with 16 bases spanning the gap. The CDR3 has 13 amino acids. The CDR3 loop reads CASSTWLPGAQYF. The CDR3 DNA reads as TGTGCCAGCAGCACCTGGCTCCCGGGGGCCCAGTACTTC.

CDR3 region: CASQSTRGEQYF. The CDR3, as DNA: TGTGCCAGCCAAAGTACTCGCGGCGAGCAGTACTTC. The chain has TRBV18 and TRBJ2-7; unclear D gene. Germline V lookup: CDR1 KGHSH, CDR2 LQKENI. The CDR3 covers 12 residues. Deletions cut 8 bases from V and 6 bases from J, with 14 bases between.

The table lists this clone with a count of one. The chain uses TRBV28 and TRBJ2-7; TRBD2 matches 10 bases. Germline V gene lookup returns CDR1 MDHEN and CDR2 SYDVKM. The CDR3 runs 15 residues. Unmatched junction bases numbered 8, after V lost 5 bases and J lost 4 bases. The CDR3 DNA reads as TGTGCCAGCAGTCAAATAGCGGGAGGACGGTACGAGCAGTACTTC. This codes for CASSQIAGGRYEQYF.

Regarding this clone: Different DNA sequences within this sample yield the same CDR3. The chain has TRBV18 and TRBJ2-7; no firm D call. The CDR3 spans 12 residues. V lost 6 bases, J lost 0 bases, and 6 bases lay in between. Germline V lookup: CDR1 KGHSH, CDR2 LQKENI. The DNA of the CDR3 is TGTGCCAGCTCCCCAGCCTCCTACGAGCAGTACTTC. It translates to CASSPASYEQYF.

CDR3 coding DNA: TGTGCCAGCAGCTTAGGAACCCCCTCTGGAAACACCATATATTTT. This gives the protein CASSLGTPSGNTIYF. The V and J genes are TRBV11-2 and TRBJ1-3; D gene uncertain. V was pared by 1 base and J by 0 bases, with 7 bases between. CDR1 is SGHAT, CDR2 FQNNGV, per germline. The CDR3 is 15 amino acids.

The chain is built from TRBV29-1 and TRBJ2-7; 8 bases line up with TRBD2. V lost 2 bases and J lost 6; bases outside the gene matches: 15. There are 16 residues in the CDR3. Germline V gene sequence: CDR1 SQVTM, CDR2 ANQGSEA. The CDR3 sequence is CSVEWGLGLGRIEQYF. For the CDR3, the DNA is TGCAGCGTTGAATGGGGACTAGGACTAGGACGGATCGAGCAGTACTTC.

The chain employs TRBV7-9 and TRBJ1-1; D unclear. Looked up from germline, CDR1 is SEHNR and CDR2 is FQNEAQ (reference sequence). The V end was cut by 1 base, the J end by 1 base, with 10 bases between. The CDR3 spans 15 residues. The CDR3 nucleotides are TGTGCCAGCAGCTTAGGCGGGGAAGGGAACACTGAAGCTTTCTTT. Protein sequence: CASSLGGEGNTEAFF.

About this clone itself: This CDR3 fails to terminate in the conserved phenylalanine or tryptophan, so it likely reflects a read error. This chain connects TRBV4-3 to TRBJ2-7, with a possible D match to TRBD1 (5 bases). This CDR3 contains 13 residues. CDR1 LGHNA and CDR2 YSLEER come from the germline V gene. With 1 base removed from V and 6 bases from J, the gap between germline ends came to 10 bases. For the CDR3, the DNA is TGCGCCAGCAGCCAAGGTAGGGGCGTCGAGCAGTACTCC. Amino acid sequence: CASSQGRGVEQYS.

The chain employs TRBV5-1 and TRBJ2-5; D is unclear. The CDR3 contains 13 residues. Germline V lookup: CDR1 SGHRS, CDR2 YFSETQ. Trimming stripped 1 base from V and 2 bases from J, with 6 bases between. The DNA for the CDR3 is TGCGCCAGCAGCTTGTCACAGCAAGAGACCCAGTACTTC. Protein product: CASSLSQQETQYF.

This clone has more than one count but fewer than ten. The gene calls are TRBV11-2 and TRBJ1-1, with D unresolved. Germline CDR1 reads SGHAT; CDR2 reads FQNNGV. The CDR3 has 13 residues. V was cut by 0 bases and J by 7 bases, with 9 bases left in between. The CDR3 DNA reads as TGTGCCAGCAGCTTAGATTACGGAGTTGAAGCTTTCTTT. It specifies CASSLDYGVEAFF.

This clone has more than one count but fewer than ten. V gene TRBV28 combines with J gene TRBJ2-5; D possibly corresponds to TRBD1 (5 bases). This CDR3 region has 16 residues. Trimming left V 6 bases short and J 0 bases short, with 17 bases between. Germline assignment: CDR1 MDHEN and CDR2 SYDVKM. CDR3 loop: CASRSRVRDYQETQYF. The CDR3, as DNA: TGTGCCAGCAGGTCCAGGGTCAGGGATTACCAAGAGACCCAGTACTTC.

The chain links TRBV9 to TRBJ2-1; possibly TRBD2 for D (6 bases). Germline CDR1 reads SGDLS; CDR2 reads YYNGEE. This CDR3 contains 15 residues. V lost 0 bases and J 9 bases, leaving 16 bases between the germline ends. In nucleotides, the CDR3 is TGTGCCAGCAGCGTAGTCGGGCTGCCGCGGGGTGAGCAGTTCTTC. The encoded protein is CASSVVGLPRGEQFF.

This clone has only a few counts. V gene TRBV5-1 combines with J gene TRBJ2-7; D is uncertain. The CDR3 runs 14 residues. Germline V gene sequence: CDR1 SGHRS, CDR2 YFSETQ. Trimming shortened V by 1 base and J by 6 bases, and 14 bases separated the two germline ends. The CDR3 sequence is CASSLQPDPGEQYF. CDR3 sequence (DNA): TGCGCCAGCAGCTTGCAACCGGACCCGGGCGAGCAGTACTTC.

The chain joins TRBV10-3 to TRBJ2-1; D is perhaps TRBD2 (5 bases). The CDR3 loop spans 15 amino acids. Trimming took off 2 bases at V and 0 bases at J, with 8 bases between the two ends. Germline V CDR1 and CDR2: ENHRY, SYGVKD. The CDR3 bases are TGTGCCATCAGTGAGCTAGCAGCCTCCTACAATGAGCAGTTCTTC. It is translated as CAISELAASYNEQFF.

Of note for this clone: It may be a read error: a sequence one base away is much more abundant. This specimen includes other DNA sequences encoding the same CDR3. The chain joins TRBV6-1 to TRBJ2-7, with TRBD2 as a possible D gene (5 bases). Germline-derived CDR1 and CDR2 are MNHNS and SASEGT. The CDR3 sequence is 14 residues long. The V end lost 2 bases, the J end lost 0 bases, and 8 bases lay between the germline ends. This chain's CDR3 is CASSESGSSYEQYF. The CDR3 DNA follows: TGTGCCAGCAGTGAAAGCGGCAGCTCCTACGAGCAGTACTTC.

V and J are TRBV2 and TRBJ2-5, with D possibly TRBD2 on 5 matching bases. Germline CDR1 reads SNHLY; CDR2 reads FYNNEI. V dropped 8 bases and J dropped 11 bases, with 15 bases sitting between them. The CDR3 loop spans 11 amino acids. The CDR3 sequence is CASWALREQYF. The CDR3 DNA is TGTGCCAGCTGGGCCCTTAGGGAGCAGTACTTC.

V is TRBV7-2 and J is TRBJ1-2; a weak D match, TRBD1 (5 bases). V lost 2 bases, J lost 4 bases, and 14 bases lay in between. Germline V gene lookup returns CDR1 SGHTA and CDR2 FQGNSA. This CDR3 region has 15 residues. As DNA, the CDR3 is TGTGCCAGCAGCTTAAGCGTACAGGCTAGCTATGGCTACACCTTC. Residues: CASSLSVQASYGYTF.

This sequence joins TRBV29-1 and TRBJ2-5; no clear D gene. Germline assignment: CDR1 SQVTM and CDR2 ANQGSEA. This CDR3 has 13 amino acids. V gave up 2 bases and J gave up 5 bases, with 12 bases separating them. CDR3 in amino acids: CSVERGGWETQYF. The DNA for the CDR3 is TGCAGCGTTGAAAGAGGTGGTTGGGAGACCCAGTACTTC.

J is TRBJ1-4 and V is TRBV4-1; D possibly corresponds to TRBD1 (6 bases). This CDR3 region has 17 residues. Trimming left V 0 bases short and J 6 bases short, with 17 bases between. CDR1 and CDR2 from the germline V gene are MGHRA and YSYEKL. The CDR3 reads CASSQDDRWGRDEKLFF. CDR3 DNA: TGCGCCAGCAGCCAAGACGACCGGTGGGGGCGGGATGAAAAACTGTTTTTT.

This rearrangement joins TRBV2 to TRBJ2-7; 14 nucleotides agree with TRBD2. The V segment lost 5 bases and the J segment 5 bases; nucleotides outside the gene matches: 5. The CDR3 loop spans 15 amino acids. Germline CDR1 is SNHLY and CDR2 is FYNNEI. The CDR3, as DNA: TGTGCCAGCAGTCCGGGACTAGCGGGAGTGAACGAGCAGTACTTC. Amino acid sequence: CASSPGLAGVNEQYF.

The chain uses TRBV10-3 and TRBJ2-3; D call uncertain. V was pared by 2 bases and J by 2 bases, with 8 bases between. Germline CDR1 and CDR2: ENHRY and SYGVKD. This CDR3 contains 14 residues. The CDR3 coding sequence is TGTGCCATCAGTGAGGGTCTAGACACAGATACGCAGTATTTT. Residues: CAISEGLDTDTQYF.